Reported below is one TCR beta chain. The antigen is unknown. Donors sampled were nominally healthy, though unrecorded immune exposures were likely. The PCR had 60 Vbeta and 13 Jbeta primers. Some clones are missing from TCRdb's copy, which holds only in-frame ones; the method was immunoSEQ multiplex PCR. In the table there are about 89,000 clones, about 74% of which are singletons. The entry originates in a study of cytomegalovirus exposure and HLA in healthy donors. Study-level results: Among CMV-associated TCR beta chains, most appeared HLA-restricted in a later analysis. TCR beta sequences reportedly predicted most subjects' HLA-A and HLA-B alleles accurately.

The V gene lost 0 bases and the J gene lost 1 base, with 6 bases spanning the gap. This CDR3 has 14 amino acids. The germline V gene has CDR1 MNHNY and CDR2 SVGAGI (reference sequence). The sequence derives from a male donor in good health and CMV-seronegative. Specimen: PBMCs. The chain couples TRBV6-6 to TRBJ1-1; the D is unclear. The CDR3: CASSYSVGNTEAFF. In nucleotides, the CDR3 is TGTGCCAGCAGTTACTCGGTCGGGAACACTGAAGCTTTCTTT.